The T cell receptor (beta chain) under discussion was sequenced for a study of early T cells in non-severe SARS-CoV-2 infection. From the 5' RACE reads, TCRdb called clonotypes with MiXCR, one entry per CDR3 protein. The repertoire holds 60,000 to 90,000 distinct CDR3 sequences, with about a sixth as singletons. There are 17 residues in the CDR3. Germline loops: CDR1 SGHTA, CDR2 FQGTGA. The junction had 5 bases not matched to a gene; V was cut back by 2 bases and J by 4 bases. The sequence came from an adult who was a healthcare worker with PCR-confirmed SARS-CoV-2 infection or an uninfected control (not recorded which). The source material was whole blood. This sequence joins TRBV7-3 and TRBJ2-1; 13 bases match TRBD2. The CDR3 bases are TGTGCCAGCAGCTTACGACTAGCGGGAGGTGGGTACAATGAGCAGTTCTTC. Its translation: CASSLRLAGGGYNEQFF.